This T cell receptor beta chain was recorded in a study of blood T cells in healthy people across ages. A second 7 to 11 cycle PCR used barcoded and J-beta primers. The template-switch adaptor was a 5' adaptor with 12 random nucleotides. It tagged each cDNA molecule. Samples each returned at least 3 million CDR3-containing paired-end reads. One entry per CDR3 protein results from TCRdb running MiXCR on the 5' RACE reads. Among about 1.5 million distinct CDR3 sequences listed, less than 45% were seen once. The CDR3 totals 16 residues. The germline gives CDR1 SGHAT, CDR2 FQNNGV. V lost 3 bases, J lost 2 bases, and 15 bases lay in between. This clonotype was recorded a few times.

This receptor was identified in a young woman in good health. The sequenced sample was blood. The chain couples TRBV11-2 to TRBJ2-3, with D possibly called TRBD1 or TRBD2 (6 bases each). CDR3 sequence reads: CASSLGSGANTDTQYF. The CDR3 bases are TGTGCCAGCAGCTTGGGTTCGGGGGCGAACACAGATACGCAGTATTTT.